These 17 T cell receptor beta chains came from one sample sequenced in a study of blood T cell repertoires in COVID-19 (TCRdb year 2020). Library preparation employed the immunoSEQ multiplex PCR assay. Sourced from immuneACCESS, this table was stored by TCRdb with only in-frame sequences that have V and J called. A share of the clones is absent; for the studies checked, an unresolved V gene accounts for under half, and the remainder has no known explanation. This sample is represented by approximately 500,000 clones; 85% to 90% of them were singletons. Approximately 0.9% of the sample lies in the top ten. The specimen was peripheral blood. These receptors all stem from a man aged 18 to 29 with COVID-19, enrolled during active disease.

This rearrangement joins TRBV6-5 to TRBJ2-7, with a possible D match to TRBD2 (6 bases). Trimming shortened V by 4 bases and J by 6 bases, and 16 bases separated the two germline ends. CDR1 and CDR2 from the germline V gene are MNHEY and SVGAGI. The CDR3 consists of 14 residues. CDR3 DNA: TGTGCCAGCAGTTCCCCGGGACTCGCGGGCGAGCAGTACTTC. Translation gives CASSSPGLAGEQYF.

This clone was seen only once. The gene calls are TRBV7-9 and TRBJ2-3; 9 bases fit TRBD1. The germline V gene has CDR1 SEHNR and CDR2 FQNEAQ (reference sequence). CDR3 length equals 16 residues. V dropped 5 bases and J dropped 4; count of bases not matched to a gene: 10. The CDR3 spells CASSQLGQGFPDTQYF. CDR3 nucleotide sequence: TGTGCCAGCAGCCAGCTGGGACAGGGATTTCCAGATACGCAGTATTTT.

This chain connects TRBV5-1 to TRBJ2-5; D perhaps matches TRBD1 (5 bases). The CDR3 runs to 13 residues. The germline V gene has CDR1 SGHRS and CDR2 YFSETQ. The ends were cut back, 2 bases at V and 2 bases at J, with 7 bases in the middle. CDR3 loop: CASSFYRQETQYF. In nucleotides, the CDR3 is TGCGCCAGCAGCTTTTACAGGCAAGAGACCCAGTACTTC.

The rearrangement joins TRBV18 to TRBJ2-1; D might be TRBD2 (6 bases). The CDR3 is 16 amino acids. The V end was cut by 3 bases, the J end by 4 bases, with 16 bases between. Germline V gene sequence: CDR1 KGHSH, CDR2 LQKENI. Written as DNA, the CDR3 is TGTGCCAGCTCACCCCCGACTAGAGGATTATACAATGAGCAGTTCTTC. It encodes CASSPPTRGLYNEQFF.

The chain carries TRBV6-1 and TRBJ1-1, with D unresolved. V lost 1 base and J 0 bases, leaving 9 bases between the germline ends. Germline assignment: CDR1 MNHNS and CDR2 SASEGT. The CDR3 consists of 15 residues. The CDR3 DNA is TGTGCCAGCAGTGAAGGAAACAGCATGAACACTGAAGCTTTCTTT. It is translated as CASSEGNSMNTEAFF.

The V and J genes are TRBV14 and TRBJ2-7; D unclear. This CDR3 contains 14 residues. The V gene's germline CDR1 is SGHDN and CDR2 FVKESK. The V end lost 1 base, the J end lost 5 bases, and 12 bases lay between the germline ends. CDR3: CASSQGPLVNEQYF. DNA of the CDR3: TGTGCCAGCAGCCAAGGGCCCCTCGTAAACGAGCAGTACTTC. Based on the CDR3 plus reference TRBV14 and TRBJ2-7, the full variable domain is EAGVTQFPSHSVIEKGQTVTLRCDPISGHDNLYWYRRVMGKEIKFLLHFVKESKQDESGMPNNRFLAERTGGTYSTLKVQPAELEDSGVYFCASSQGPLVNEQYFGPGTRLTVT.

V gene TRBV19 combines with J gene TRBJ2-3; 8 bases align to TRBD2. The CDR3 loop spans 15 amino acids. J was trimmed by 3 bases and V by 5 bases; bases with no gene match: 7. Germline V gene lookup returns CDR1 LNHDA and CDR2 SQIVND (reference sequence). The CDR3 DNA sequence: TGTGCCAGTAGTTATAGCGGGATCCGAACAGATACGCAGTATTTT. This translates into CASSYSGIRTDTQYF. The full variable domain, completed using reference TRBV19 and TRBJ2-3, is DGGITQSPKYLFRKEGQNVTLSCEQNLNHDAMYWYRQDPGQGLRLIYYSQIVNDFQKGDIAEGYSVSREKKESFPLTVTSAQKNPTAFYLCASSYSGIRTDTQYFGPGTRLTVL.

The chain carries TRBV14 and TRBJ1-1; D is uncertain. The CDR3 runs to 14 residues. V was shortened by 1 base and J by 6 bases, with 12 bases between the two germline ends. Germline V CDR1 and CDR2: SGHDN, FVKESK. The CDR3 protein is CASSQAGWRPEAFF. Here the CDR3 DNA reads TGTGCCAGCAGCCAAGCGGGGTGGAGACCTGAAGCTTTCTTT.

V usage is TRBV7-9 and J usage is TRBJ1-2, with 8 bases aligning to TRBD1. Germline CDR1 reads SEHNR; CDR2 reads FQNEAQ (reference sequence). The CDR3 sequence is 15 residues long. V lost 5 bases, J lost 1 base, and 6 bases stayed unmatched. The CDR3 sequence: CASSPTGAHNYGYTF. In nucleotides, the CDR3 is TGTGCCAGCAGCCCGACAGGGGCTCATAACTATGGCTACACCTTC.

The V and J genes are TRBV29-1 and TRBJ2-5, with 11 bases that match TRBD1. Germline V gene data show CDR1 as SQVTM and CDR2 as ANQGSEA. The trim removed 7 bases at V and 3 bases at J, leaving 7 bases unmatched. The CDR3 runs to 14 residues. The CDR3 reads CSAWDRGWEETQYF. Here the CDR3 DNA reads TGCAGCGCGTGGGACAGGGGGTGGGAAGAGACCCAGTACTTC. Together with reference TRBV29-1 and TRBJ2-5, the CDR3 gives the full variable domain: SAVISQKPSRDICQRGTSLTIQCQVDSQVTMMFWYRQQPGQSLTLIATANQGSEATYESGFVIDKFPISRPNLTFSTLTVSNMSPEDSSIYLCSAWDRGWEETQYFGPGTRLLVL.

Remarks on this clone: One end of the junction fails to match germline, which may point to a read error. The chain employs TRBV12-3 or TRBV12-4 and TRBJ2-1; the match to TRBD2 covers 8 bases. The CDR3 sequence is 12 residues long. CDR3 nucleotide sequence: TGTGCCAGCAGTTTATTAGCGGGACCTCTGCTCTTC. Its protein product is CASSLLAGPLLF.

The rearrangement joins TRBV3-1 (or the pseudogene TRBV3-2) to TRBJ1-3; D is undetermined. Germline V gene sequence: CDR1 LGHDT, CDR2 YNNKEL (reference sequence). Trimming removed 1 base at V and 2 bases at J, with 12 bases between. This CDR3 has 16 amino acids. The CDR3 DNA reads TGTGCCAGCAGCCAAGGACAATTAGAAGCTGGAAACACCATATATTTT. Translated: CASSQGQLEAGNTIYF.

This chain uses TRBV27 with TRBJ2-7, with TRBD1 matching over 9 bases. The germline CDR1 and CDR2 sequences are MNHEY and SMNVEV (reference sequence). The CDR3 spans 14 residues. Unmatched junction bases numbered 12, after V lost 8 bases and J lost 7 bases. The CDR3 protein is CASGSSDRGAEQYF. The DNA for the CDR3 is TGTGCCAGCGGAAGTTCGGACAGGGGCGCGGAGCAGTACTTC.

The rearrangement joins TRBV5-1 to TRBJ2-5, with 9 bases identical to TRBD2. Per the germline V gene, CDR1 is SGHRS and CDR2 is YFSETQ. After removal of 2 bases from V and 3 bases from J, the junction contained 2 bases not matched to a gene. CDR3 size: 14 residues. The CDR3: CASSFLAGEETQYF. Written as DNA, the CDR3 is TGCGCCAGCAGCTTCTTAGCGGGAGAAGAGACCCAGTACTTC.

This chain connects TRBV7-9 to TRBJ1-3, with 8 bases aligning to TRBD1. Germline V CDR1 and CDR2: SEHNR, FQNEAQ (reference sequence). The CDR3 covers 14 residues. The trim removed 4 bases at V and 8 bases at J, leaving 7 bases unmatched. The CDR3 region is CASSSDRVSDTIYF. The CDR3, as DNA: TGTGCCAGCAGCTCGGACAGGGTTTCTGACACCATATATTTT.

The chain carries TRBV6-5 and TRBJ2-3, with 8 positions matching TRBD1. The CDR3 is 16 residues long. Germline CDR1 MNHEY, CDR2 SVGAGI. The V gene end was trimmed by 4 bases and the J gene end by 2 bases; junction bases not matched to a gene: 8. In DNA form, the CDR3 reads TGTGCCAGCAGTTTTCACAGGGGGGCGGCCACAGATACGCAGTATTTT. This gives the protein CASSFHRGAATDTQYF.

This chain uses TRBV6-5 with TRBJ1-1; 8 bases map to TRBD1. Germline-derived CDR1 and CDR2 are MNHEY and SVGAGI. CDR3 length: 15 residues. Trimming cost V 5 bases and J 0 bases; bases outside gene matches: 5. The CDR3 bases are TGTGCCAGCAGTCAGACAGGGGCCGTGAACACTGAAGCTTTCTTT. This codes for CASSQTGAVNTEAFF.